This entry describes one T cell receptor (beta chain). Its antigen is not known. These data belong to a study of blood T cells in healthy people across ages. Notes on the study in general: Both higher diversity and more naive CD4+ cells marked long-lived donors when set against aged donors.

Alongside a J-beta primer mix, a sample-barcoded 5' primer served in a second PCR lasting about 6 to 12 cycles. TCRdb re-derived calls from the 5' RACE reads in MiXCR, one entry per CDR3 protein. The sample has about 1,800,000 distinct CDR3 sequences, 28% seen once; the top ten hold over 7%. V lost 4 bases and J lost 1; bases outside the gene matches: 2. Looked up from germline, CDR1 is DFQATT and CDR2 is SNEGSKA (reference sequence). The CDR3 has 15 amino acids. Each donor gave 9 to 10 milliliters of peripheral blood. Samples each yielded at least 5 micrograms of total RNA. Sequenced input: blood. This clonotype originated in a woman in her 30s in good health. V and J are TRBV20-1 and TRBJ2-3, with 13 bases matching TRBD2. The CDR3 nucleotides are TGCAGTGCTATCGGGACTAGCGGGGGCACAGATACGCAGTATTTT. This encodes CSAIGTSGGTDTQYF.